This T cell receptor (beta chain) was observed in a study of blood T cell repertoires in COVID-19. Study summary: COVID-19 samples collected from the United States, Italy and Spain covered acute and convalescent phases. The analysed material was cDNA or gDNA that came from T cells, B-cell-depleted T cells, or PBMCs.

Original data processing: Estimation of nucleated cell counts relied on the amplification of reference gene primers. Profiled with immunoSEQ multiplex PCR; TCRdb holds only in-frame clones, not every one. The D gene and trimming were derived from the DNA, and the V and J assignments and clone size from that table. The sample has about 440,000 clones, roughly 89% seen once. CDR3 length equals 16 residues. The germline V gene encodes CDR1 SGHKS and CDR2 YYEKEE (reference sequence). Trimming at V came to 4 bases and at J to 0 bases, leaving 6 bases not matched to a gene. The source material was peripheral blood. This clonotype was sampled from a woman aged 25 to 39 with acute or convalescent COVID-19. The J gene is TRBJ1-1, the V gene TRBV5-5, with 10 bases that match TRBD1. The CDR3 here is CASSPTGGEVNTEAFF. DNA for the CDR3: TGTGCCAGCAGCCCGACAGGGGGCGAGGTGAACACTGAAGCTTTCTTT.